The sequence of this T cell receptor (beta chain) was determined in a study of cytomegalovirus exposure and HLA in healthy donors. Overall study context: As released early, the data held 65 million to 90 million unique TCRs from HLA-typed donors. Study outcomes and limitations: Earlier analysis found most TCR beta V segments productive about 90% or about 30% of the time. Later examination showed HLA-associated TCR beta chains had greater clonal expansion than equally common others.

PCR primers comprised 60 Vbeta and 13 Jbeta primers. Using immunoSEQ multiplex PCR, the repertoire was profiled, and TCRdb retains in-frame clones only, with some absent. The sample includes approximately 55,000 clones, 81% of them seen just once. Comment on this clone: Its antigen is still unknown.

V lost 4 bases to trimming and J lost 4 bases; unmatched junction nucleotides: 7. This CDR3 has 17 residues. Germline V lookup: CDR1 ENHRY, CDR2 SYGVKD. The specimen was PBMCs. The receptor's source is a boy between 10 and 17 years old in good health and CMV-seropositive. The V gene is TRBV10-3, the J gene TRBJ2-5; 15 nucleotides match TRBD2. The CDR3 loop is CAISGGTSGGRRETQYF. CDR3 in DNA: TGTGCCATCAGTGGAGGGACTAGCGGGGGGAGAAGAGAGACCCAGTACTTC.